This entry features one T cell receptor (beta chain) sequence. The antigen it recognizes is unknown. Per-nucleotide qualities are absent, and no much larger clonotype sits a single base away. This entry comes from a study of blood T cells in healthy people across ages (dated by TCRdb to between 2014 and 2017). About the study as a whole: In model experiments, template switching captured roughly one uniquely barcoded TCR beta cDNA molecule for every two T cells. Using deep sequencing normalized with unique cDNA molecular identifiers, the study measured how TCR beta repertoire diversity changes with age. The donors were split into four age groups: young (average 16 years), middle-aged (around 40), aged (over 55) and long-lived (roughly 77). Donors of different ages were randomly distributed across sequencing lanes to avoid experimental bias. For two donors (one aged 18 to 29 and one aged 80 or older), the study analyzed two additional independent replicas of 1 million unique cDNA reads from the same blood draw. Overall study results and their limits: The percentage of naive T cells measured by flow cytometry correlated strongly with observed TCR beta diversity. Compared with the aged group, the long-lived group had more naive CD4+ T cells, fewer expanded clones and increased TCR diversity, suggesting age selection. Donor CMV infection status was unknown, potentially confounding age-related changes in expanded clonotypes. As age increased, observed TCR beta diversity per million T cells dropped in a roughly linear way, and a significant reduction was already evident by age approximately 40. Total diversity estimates from one million sequenced T cells were considered lower bounds and underestimates. Conclusive comparison of naive and antigen-experienced compartments was prevented by the profiling of bulk unsorted PBMCs.

Receptor libraries were prepared by 5' RACE. Sequencing used an Illumina HiSeq 2500. A second PCR of roughly 6 to 12 cycles was run with a J-beta primer mix and a sample-barcoded 5' primer. Each TCR beta cDNA molecule received a unique molecular identifier from a template-switch 5' adaptor carrying 12 random nucleotides. At least 2.5 million CDR3-containing paired-end reads were obtained from each sample. The Mint cDNA synthesis kit, primed by a TRBC-specific oligonucleotide, was used to synthesize first-strand cDNA from all RNA. Following uracil-DNA glycosylase treatment, a first 18-cycle PCR with universal primers M1SS and BC2_uni_R was performed on all cDNA. On the study's bioinformatics: For normalization, 1 million high-quality reads were randomly selected from each sample, with every read carrying a distinct molecular identifier. Instead of being binned into consensus sequences, reads with shared molecular identifiers were discarded. MiTCR, set to a Q25 quality threshold and the strictest error-elimination algorithm, was used for CDR3 identification, clonotype clustering and error correction. Lower-bound total TCR beta diversity was estimated with a nonparametric unseen species model using Euler transformation. TCRdb redid the processing of the public reads, applying fastp at Q25 and MiXCR, and retained in-frame beta chains. Entries that share a CDR3 protein sequence are merged under the most common genes and DNA. TCRdb, not the original authors, processed these V and J calls. This sample lists about 1.6 million distinct CDR3 sequences; around 35% were detected once. The top ten clonotypes cover over 9% of the sample.

Donors were 30 to 45 systemically healthy Caucasian individuals from Russia aged roughly 6 to 90 years. Each donor gave roughly 11 milliliters of peripheral blood, drawn into EDTA-treated Vacutainer tubes. Ficoll-Paque density-gradient centrifugation was used to isolate PBMCs, with at least 6.5 million per sample. Trizol reagent was used to extract total RNA from PBMCs, with at least 6 micrograms per sample. The percentages of naive CD45RAhigh/CD27high T cells were determined by flow cytometry on a PBMC aliquot from every donor. CDR1 MNHNY and CDR2 SVGAGI were looked up in the germline V gene (reference sequence). The CDR3 covers 13 residues, taking in both the cysteine and the phenylalanine. The sequence is cut down to CDR3 DNA, 39 bases in frame from base 1. V and J lose 6 bases and 4 bases, and a span of 12 bases separates them.

The chain is made from TRBV6-6 and TRBJ1-2, with no confidently assigned D gene. The sequence was collected from a woman younger than 45 in good health. Sequencing was performed on blood. Here is the DNA: TGTGCCAGCAGACCGGACGTTGGCTATGGCTACACCTTC. It encodes CASRPDVGYGYTF.